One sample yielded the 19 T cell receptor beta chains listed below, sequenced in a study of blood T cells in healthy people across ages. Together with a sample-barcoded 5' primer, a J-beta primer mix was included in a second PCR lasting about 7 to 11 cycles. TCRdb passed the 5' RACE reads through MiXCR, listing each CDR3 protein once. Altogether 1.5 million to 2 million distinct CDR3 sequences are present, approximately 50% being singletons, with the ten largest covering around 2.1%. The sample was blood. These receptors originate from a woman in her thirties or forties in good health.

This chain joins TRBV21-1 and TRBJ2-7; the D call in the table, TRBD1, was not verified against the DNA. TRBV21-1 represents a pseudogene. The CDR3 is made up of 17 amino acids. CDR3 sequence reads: CASSKGRGQSSSYEQYF. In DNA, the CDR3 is TGTGCCAGCAGCAAAGGTAGGGGACAGTCAAGCTCCTACGAGCAGTACTTC.

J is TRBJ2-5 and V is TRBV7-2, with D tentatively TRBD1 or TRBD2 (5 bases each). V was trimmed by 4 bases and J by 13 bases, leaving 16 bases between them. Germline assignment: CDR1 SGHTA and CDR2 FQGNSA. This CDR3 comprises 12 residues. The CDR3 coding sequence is TGTGCCAGCAGCTCGTCTAAGGCAGGGAGGTACTTC. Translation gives CASSSSKAGRYF.

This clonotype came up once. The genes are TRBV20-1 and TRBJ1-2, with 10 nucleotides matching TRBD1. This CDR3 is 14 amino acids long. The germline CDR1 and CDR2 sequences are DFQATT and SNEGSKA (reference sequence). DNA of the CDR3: TGCAGCCAGACCCTCGACAGGGGGCTCTATGGCTACACCTTC. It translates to CSQTLDRGLYGYTF.

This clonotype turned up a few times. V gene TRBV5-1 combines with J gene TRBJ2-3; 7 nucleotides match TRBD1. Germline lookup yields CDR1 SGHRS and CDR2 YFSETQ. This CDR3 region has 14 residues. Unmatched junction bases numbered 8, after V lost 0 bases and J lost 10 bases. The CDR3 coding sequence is TGCGCCAGCAGCTTGGAGGGCGCAACAGGGGCGCAGTATTTT. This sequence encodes CASSLEGATGAQYF.

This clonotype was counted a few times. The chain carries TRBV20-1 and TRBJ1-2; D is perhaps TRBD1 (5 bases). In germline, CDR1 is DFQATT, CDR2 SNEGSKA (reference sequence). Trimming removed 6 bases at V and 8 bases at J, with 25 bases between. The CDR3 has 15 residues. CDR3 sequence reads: CSARGRWQGGVGYTF. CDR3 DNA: TGCAGTGCGAGGGGACGTTGGCAGGGCGGAGTGGGCTACACCTTC.

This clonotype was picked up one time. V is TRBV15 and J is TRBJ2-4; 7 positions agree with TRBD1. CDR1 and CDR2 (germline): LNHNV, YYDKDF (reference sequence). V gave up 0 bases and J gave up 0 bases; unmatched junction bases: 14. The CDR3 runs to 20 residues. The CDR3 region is CATSREGPGTVASAKNIQYF. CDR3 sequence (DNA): TGTGCCACCAGCAGAGAAGGTCCCGGGACAGTCGCGTCAGCCAAAAACATTCAGTACTTC.

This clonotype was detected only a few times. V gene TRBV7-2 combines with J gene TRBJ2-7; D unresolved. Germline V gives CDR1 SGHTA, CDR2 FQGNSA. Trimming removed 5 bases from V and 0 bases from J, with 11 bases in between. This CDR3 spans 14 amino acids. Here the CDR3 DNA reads TGTGCCAGCAGCCCTACAGCTACCTCCTACGAGCAGTACTTC. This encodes CASSPTATSYEQYF. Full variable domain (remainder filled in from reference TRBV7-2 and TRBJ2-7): GAGVSQSPSNKVTEKGKDVELRCDPISGHTALYWYRQSLGQGLEFLIYFQGNSAPDKSGLPSDRFSAERTGGSVSTLTIQRTQQEDSAVYLCASSPTATSYEQYFGPGTRLTVT.

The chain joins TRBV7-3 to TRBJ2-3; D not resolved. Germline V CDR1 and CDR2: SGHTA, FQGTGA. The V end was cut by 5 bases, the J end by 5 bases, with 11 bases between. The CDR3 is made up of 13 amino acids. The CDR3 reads CASSGDGGDTQYF. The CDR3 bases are TGTGCCAGCAGCGGAGATGGTGGAGATACGCAGTATTTT. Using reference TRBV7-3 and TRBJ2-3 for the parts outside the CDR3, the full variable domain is GAGVSQTPSNKVTEKGKYVELRCDPISGHTALYWYRQSLGQGPEFLIYFQGTGAADDSGLPNDRFFAVRPEGSVSTLKIQRTERGDSAVYLCASSGDGGDTQYFGPGTRLTVL.

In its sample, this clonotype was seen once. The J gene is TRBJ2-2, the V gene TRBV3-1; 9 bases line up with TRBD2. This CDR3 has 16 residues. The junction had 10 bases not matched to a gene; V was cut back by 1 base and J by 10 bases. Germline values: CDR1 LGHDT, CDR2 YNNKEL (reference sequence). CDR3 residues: CASSQAGTSNSEELFF. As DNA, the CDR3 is TGTGCCAGCAGCCAAGCTGGGACTAGCAATTCGGAGGAGCTGTTTTTT.

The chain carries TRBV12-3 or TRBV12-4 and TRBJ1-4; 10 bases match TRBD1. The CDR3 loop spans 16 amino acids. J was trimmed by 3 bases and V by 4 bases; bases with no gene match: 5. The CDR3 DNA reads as TGTGCCAGCAGTTCTCGACAGGGGGCGGCTAATGAAAAACTGTTTTTT. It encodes CASSSRQGAANEKLFF.

The CDR3 loop is CASTLTGRPTDTQYF. DNA of the CDR3: TGTGCCAGCACCCTGACGGGCAGGCCCACAGATACGCAGTATTTT. The chain joins TRBV25-1 to TRBJ2-3; D is uncertain. With 7 bases removed from V and 2 bases from J, the gap between germline ends came to 16 bases. Per the germline V gene, CDR1 is MGHDK and CDR2 is SYGVNS. The CDR3 consists of 15 residues.

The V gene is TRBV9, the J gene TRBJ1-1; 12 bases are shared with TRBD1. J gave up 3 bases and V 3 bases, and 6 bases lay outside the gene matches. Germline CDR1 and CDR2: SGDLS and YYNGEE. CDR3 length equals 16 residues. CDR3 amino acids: CASSGGTGGADTEAFF. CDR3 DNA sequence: TGTGCCAGCAGCGGGGGGACAGGGGGCGCGGACACTGAAGCTTTCTTT.

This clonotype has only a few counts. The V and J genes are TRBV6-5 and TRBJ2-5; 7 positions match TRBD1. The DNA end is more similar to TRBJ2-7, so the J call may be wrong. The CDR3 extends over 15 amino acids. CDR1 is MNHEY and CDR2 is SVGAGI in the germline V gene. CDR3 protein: CASSPGQARTYEQYF. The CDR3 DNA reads TGTGCCAGCAGTCCTGGACAGGCTAGAACCTACGAGCAGTACTTC.

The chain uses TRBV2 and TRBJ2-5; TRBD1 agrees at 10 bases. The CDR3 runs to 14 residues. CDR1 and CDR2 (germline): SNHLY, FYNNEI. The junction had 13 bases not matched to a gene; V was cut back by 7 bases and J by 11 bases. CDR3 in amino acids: CASKPGQGKNEQYF. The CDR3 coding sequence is TGTGCCAGCAAGCCGGGACAGGGGAAGAATGAGCAGTACTTC. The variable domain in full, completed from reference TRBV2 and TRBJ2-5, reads EPEVTQTPSHQVTQMGQEVILRCVPISNHLYFYWYRQILGQKVEFLVSFYNNEISEKSEIFDDQFSVERPDGSNFTLKIRSTKLEDSAMYFCASKPGQGKNEQYFGPGTRLLVL.

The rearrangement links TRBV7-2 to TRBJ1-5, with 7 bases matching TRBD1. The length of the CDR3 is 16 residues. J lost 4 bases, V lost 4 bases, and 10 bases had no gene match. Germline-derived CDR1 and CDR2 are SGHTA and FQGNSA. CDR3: CASSSPTGTVNQPQHF. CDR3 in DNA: TGTGCCAGCAGCTCCCCCACAGGGACAGTGAATCAGCCCCAGCATTTT.

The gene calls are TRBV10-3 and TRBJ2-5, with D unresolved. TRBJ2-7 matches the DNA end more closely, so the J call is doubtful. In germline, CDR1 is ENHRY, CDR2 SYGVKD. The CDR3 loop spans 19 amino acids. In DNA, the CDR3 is TGTGCCATCAGTGAGTCGAGCCCTTTTATGGCACTGACTGGGGACGAGCAGTACTTC. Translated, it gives CAISESSPFMALTGDEQYF.

In DNA form, the CDR3 reads TGCGCCAGCAGCCAAGTCTGGAGAGCTGGCTACACCTTC. Protein sequence: CASSQVWRAGYTF. The rearrangement uses TRBV4-3 and TRBJ1-2; no definite D call. With 1 base removed from V and 7 bases from J, the gap between germline ends came to 10 bases. The CDR3 is 13 residues long. Germline lookup yields CDR1 LGHNA and CDR2 YSLEER.

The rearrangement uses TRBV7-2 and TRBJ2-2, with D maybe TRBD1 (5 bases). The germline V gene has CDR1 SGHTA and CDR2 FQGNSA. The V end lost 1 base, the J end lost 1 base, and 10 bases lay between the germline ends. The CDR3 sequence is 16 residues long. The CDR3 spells CASSLEGQLNTGELFF. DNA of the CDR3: TGTGCCAGCAGCTTAGAAGGACAATTGAACACCGGGGAGCTGTTTTTT.

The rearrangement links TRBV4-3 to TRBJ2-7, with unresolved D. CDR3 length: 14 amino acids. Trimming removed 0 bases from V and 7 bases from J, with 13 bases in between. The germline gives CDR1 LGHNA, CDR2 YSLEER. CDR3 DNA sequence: TGCGCCAGCAGCCAAGATTACGCCCACAATGAGCAGTACTTC. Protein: CASSQDYAHNEQYF.